The T cell receptor (beta chain) under discussion was sequenced for a study of blood T cell repertoires in COVID-19. V gave up 3 bases and J gave up 1 base, with 10 bases separating them. The CDR3 is 15 amino acids. Per the germline V gene, CDR1 is SGHAT and CDR2 is FQNNGV. Original methodology: Estimation of nucleated cell counts was performed using reference gene primer amplification. Assay used: immunoSEQ multiplex PCR; TCRdb lists only in-frame clones, some missing. The DNA was the basis for D and trimming; V, J and clone size are from that table. The sample contains approximately 21,000 clones, 87% of which appear only once.

This receptor was taken from a human donor with active COVID-19. The donor label of this sample is uncertain. Sequenced input: peripheral blood. This chain links TRBV11-2 with TRBJ2-1; D ambiguous. The chain's CDR3 is CASSFPFRSYNEQFF. The CDR3, as DNA: TGTGCCAGCAGCTTCCCCTTTCGGTCCTACAATGAGCAGTTCTTC.